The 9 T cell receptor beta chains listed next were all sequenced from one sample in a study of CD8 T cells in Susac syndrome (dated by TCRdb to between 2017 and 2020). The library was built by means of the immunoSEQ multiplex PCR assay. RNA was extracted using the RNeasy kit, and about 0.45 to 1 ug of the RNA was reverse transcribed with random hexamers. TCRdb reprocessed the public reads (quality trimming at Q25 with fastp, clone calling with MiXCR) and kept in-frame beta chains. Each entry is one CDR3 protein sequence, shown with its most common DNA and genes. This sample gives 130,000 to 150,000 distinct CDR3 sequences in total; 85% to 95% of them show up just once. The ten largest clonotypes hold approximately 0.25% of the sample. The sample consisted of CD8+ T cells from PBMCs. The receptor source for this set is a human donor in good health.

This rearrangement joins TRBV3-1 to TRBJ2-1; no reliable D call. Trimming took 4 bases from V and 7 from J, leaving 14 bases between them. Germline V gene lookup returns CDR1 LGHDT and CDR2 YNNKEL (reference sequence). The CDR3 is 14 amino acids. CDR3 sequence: CASSLPGGRNEQFF. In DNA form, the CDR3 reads TGTGCCAGCAGCCTCCCTGGCGGAAGAAATGAGCAGTTCTTC.

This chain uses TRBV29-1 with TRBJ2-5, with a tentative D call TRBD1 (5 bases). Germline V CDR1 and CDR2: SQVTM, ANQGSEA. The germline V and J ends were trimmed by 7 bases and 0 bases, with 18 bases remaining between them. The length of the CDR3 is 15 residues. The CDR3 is CSATRGGAYQETQYF. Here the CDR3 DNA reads TGCAGCGCAACGCGAGGTGGGGCTTACCAAGAGACCCAGTACTTC. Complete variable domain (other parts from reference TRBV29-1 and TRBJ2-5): SAVISQKPSRDICQRGTSLTIQCQVDSQVTMMFWYRQQPGQSLTLIATANQGSEATYESGFVIDKFPISRPNLTFSTLTVSNMSPEDSSIYLCSATRGGAYQETQYFGPGTRLLVL.

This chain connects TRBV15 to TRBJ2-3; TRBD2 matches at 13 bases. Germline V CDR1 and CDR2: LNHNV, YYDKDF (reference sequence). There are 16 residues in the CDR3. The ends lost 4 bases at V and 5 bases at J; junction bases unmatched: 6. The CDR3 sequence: CATSITSGRARDTQYF. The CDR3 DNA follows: TGTGCCACCAGCATTACTAGCGGGAGGGCCAGAGATACGCAGTATTTT.

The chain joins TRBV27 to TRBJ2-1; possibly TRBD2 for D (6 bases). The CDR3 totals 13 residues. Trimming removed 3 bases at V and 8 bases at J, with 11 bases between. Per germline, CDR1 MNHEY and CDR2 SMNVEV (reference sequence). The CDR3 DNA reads TGTGCCAGCAGTTTCCGGGGGAGTGATGAGCAGTTCTTC. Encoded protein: CASSFRGSDEQFF.

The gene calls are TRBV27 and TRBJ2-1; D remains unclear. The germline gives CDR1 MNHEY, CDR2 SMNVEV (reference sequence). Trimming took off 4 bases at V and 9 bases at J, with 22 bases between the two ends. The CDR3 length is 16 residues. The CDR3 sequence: CASSSLSLLPPAEQFF. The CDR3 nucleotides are TGTGCCAGCAGTTCGCTGAGCCTCCTACCACCGGCTGAGCAGTTCTTC.

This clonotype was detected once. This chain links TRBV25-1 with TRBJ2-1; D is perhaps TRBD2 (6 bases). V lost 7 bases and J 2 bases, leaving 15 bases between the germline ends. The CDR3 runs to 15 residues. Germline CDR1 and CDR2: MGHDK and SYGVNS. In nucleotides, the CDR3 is TGTGCCAGCACGGGCGGGATGTTGCCCTACAATGAGCAGTTCTTC. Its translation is CASTGGMLPYNEQFF.

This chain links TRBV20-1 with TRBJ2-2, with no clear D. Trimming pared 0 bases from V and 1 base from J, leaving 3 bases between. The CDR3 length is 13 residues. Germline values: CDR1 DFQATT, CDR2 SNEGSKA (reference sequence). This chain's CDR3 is CSARDGNTGELFF. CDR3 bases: TGCAGTGCTAGAGATGGGAACACCGGGGAGCTGTTTTTT.

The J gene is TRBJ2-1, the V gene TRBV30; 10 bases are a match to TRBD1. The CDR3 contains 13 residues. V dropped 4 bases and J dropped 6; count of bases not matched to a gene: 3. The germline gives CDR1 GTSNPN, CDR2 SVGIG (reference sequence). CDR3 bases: TGTGCCTGGACCGGGACAGGGGTCAATGAGCAGTTCTTC. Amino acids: CAWTGTGVNEQFF.

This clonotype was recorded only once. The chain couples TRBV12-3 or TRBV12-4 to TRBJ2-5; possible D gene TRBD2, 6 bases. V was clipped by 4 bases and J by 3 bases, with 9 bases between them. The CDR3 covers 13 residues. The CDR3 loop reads CASSSGRKETQYF. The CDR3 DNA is TGTGCCAGCAGTTCCGGGAGAAAAGAGACCCAGTACTTC.